These 3 T cell receptor beta chains were sequenced from one sample in a study of T cell responses to AZD1222 COVID-19 vaccine. Measured with immunoSEQ multiplex PCR; TCRdb has only the in-frame clones, and not every one. The sample lists more than 100,000 clones; approximately 88% were seen once. The specimen was peripheral blood, collected on day 0 of AZD1222 vaccination. The source is an adult in good health.

This clone was detected once. V and J are TRBV19 and TRBJ1-5, with 10 positions matching TRBD1. CDR1 LNHDA and CDR2 SQIVND come from the germline V gene (reference sequence). The CDR3 is made up of 16 amino acids. V trimming: 4 bases; J trimming: 2 bases; junction bases outside the gene matches: 5. In DNA, the CDR3 is TGTGCCAGTAGTAGACAGGGGGCGCTTGGCAATCAGCCCCAGCATTTT. Amino acid sequence: CASSRQGALGNQPQHF.

CDR3: CASSGTFAGNQPQHF. The CDR3 DNA reads TGTGCCAGCAGCGGGACATTCGCGGGTAATCAGCCCCAGCATTTT. The chain employs TRBV6-5 and TRBJ1-5; D is perhaps TRBD1 (6 bases). Trimming removed 6 bases from V and 4 bases from J, with 16 bases in between. The CDR3 totals 15 residues. CDR1 MNHEY and CDR2 SVGAGI come from the germline V gene.

CDR3 nucleotide sequence: TGCAGTGCTAGAGACAGGGTTGTCGCTTTCTTT. Its protein product is CSARDRVVAFF. The chain is built from TRBV20-1 and TRBJ1-1, with D possibly TRBD1 on 5 matching bases. V lost 0 bases, J lost 11 bases, and 10 bases lay in between. This CDR3 contains 11 residues. The germline V gene encodes CDR1 DFQATT and CDR2 SNEGSKA (reference sequence).